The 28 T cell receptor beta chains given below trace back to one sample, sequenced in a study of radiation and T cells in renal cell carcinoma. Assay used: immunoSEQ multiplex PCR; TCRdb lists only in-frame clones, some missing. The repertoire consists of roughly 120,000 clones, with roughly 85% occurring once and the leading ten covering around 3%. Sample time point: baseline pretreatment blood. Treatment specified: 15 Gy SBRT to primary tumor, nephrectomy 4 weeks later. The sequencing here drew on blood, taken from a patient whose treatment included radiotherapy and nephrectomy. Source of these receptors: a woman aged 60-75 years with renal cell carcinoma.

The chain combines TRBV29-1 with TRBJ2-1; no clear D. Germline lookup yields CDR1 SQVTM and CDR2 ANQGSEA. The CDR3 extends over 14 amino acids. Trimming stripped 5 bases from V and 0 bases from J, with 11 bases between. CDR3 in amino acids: CSVSPRNSYNEQFF. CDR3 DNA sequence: TGCAGCGTTTCCCCCAGGAACTCCTACAATGAGCAGTTCTTC.

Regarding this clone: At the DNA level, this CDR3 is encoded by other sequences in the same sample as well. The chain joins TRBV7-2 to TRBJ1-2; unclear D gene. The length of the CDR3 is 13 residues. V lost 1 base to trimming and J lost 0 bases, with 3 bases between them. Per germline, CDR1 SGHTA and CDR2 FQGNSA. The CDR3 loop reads CASSLDSNYGYTF. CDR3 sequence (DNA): TGTGCCAGCAGCTTAGACTCTAACTATGGCTACACCTTC.

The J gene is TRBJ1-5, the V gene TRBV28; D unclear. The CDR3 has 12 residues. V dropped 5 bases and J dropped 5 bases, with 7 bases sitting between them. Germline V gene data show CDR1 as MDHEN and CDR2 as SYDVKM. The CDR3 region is CASSAVDQPQHF. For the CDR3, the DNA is TGTGCCAGCAGTGCAGTGGATCAGCCCCAGCATTTT.

The CDR3 protein is CASTLSMTGLYEQYF. CDR3 nucleotide sequence: TGTGCCAGCACCCTATCTATGACAGGGCTCTACGAGCAGTACTTC. J is TRBJ2-5 and V is TRBV5-6, with 7 bases aligning to TRBD1. The DNA end lines up better with TRBJ2-7; the J call may be wrong. Per the germline V gene, CDR1 is SGHDT and CDR2 is YYEEEE. This CDR3 region has 15 residues.

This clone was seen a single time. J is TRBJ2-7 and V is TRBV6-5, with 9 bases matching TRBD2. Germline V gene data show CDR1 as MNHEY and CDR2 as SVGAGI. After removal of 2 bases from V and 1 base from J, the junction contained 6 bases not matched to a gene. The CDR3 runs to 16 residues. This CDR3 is CASSYLAGTISYEQYF. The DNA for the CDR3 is TGTGCCAGCAGTTACCTAGCGGGAACCATTTCCTACGAGCAGTACTTC.

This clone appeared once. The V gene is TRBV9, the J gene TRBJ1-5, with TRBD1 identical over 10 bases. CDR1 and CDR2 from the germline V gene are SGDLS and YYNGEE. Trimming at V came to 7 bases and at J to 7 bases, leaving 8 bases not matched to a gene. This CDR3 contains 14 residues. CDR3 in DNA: TGTGCCAGCTGCGGACAGGGGGATATGCAGCCCCAGCATTTT. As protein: CASCGQGDMQPQHF.

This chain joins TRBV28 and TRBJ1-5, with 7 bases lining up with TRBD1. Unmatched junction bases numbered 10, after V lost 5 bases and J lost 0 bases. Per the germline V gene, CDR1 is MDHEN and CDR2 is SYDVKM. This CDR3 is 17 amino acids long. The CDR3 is CASSTGQLRLSNQPQHF. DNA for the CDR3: TGTGCCAGCAGTACGGGACAGCTGAGACTTAGCAATCAGCCCCAGCATTTT.

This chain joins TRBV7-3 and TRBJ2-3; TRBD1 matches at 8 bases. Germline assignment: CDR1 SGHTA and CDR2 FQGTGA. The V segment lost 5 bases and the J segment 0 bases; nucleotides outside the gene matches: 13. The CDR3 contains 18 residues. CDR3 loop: CASSPTGTGRRSTDTQYF. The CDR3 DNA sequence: TGTGCCAGCAGCCCAACCGGGACAGGCCGGCGGAGCACAGATACGCAGTATTTT.

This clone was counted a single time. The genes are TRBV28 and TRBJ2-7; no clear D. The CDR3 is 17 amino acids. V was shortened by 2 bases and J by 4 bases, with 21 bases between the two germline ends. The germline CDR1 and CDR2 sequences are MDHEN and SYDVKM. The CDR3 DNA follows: TGTGCCAGCAGTTTACCAACAACATCCCTCGAGGATTACGAGCAGTACTTC. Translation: CASSLPTTSLEDYEQYF. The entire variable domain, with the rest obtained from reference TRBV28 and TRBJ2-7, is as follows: DVKVTQSSRYLVKRTGEKVFLECVQDMDHENMFWYRQDPGLGLRLIYFSYDVKMKEKGDIPEGYSVSREKKERFSLILESASTNQTSMYLCASSLPTTSLEDYEQYFGPGTRLTVT.

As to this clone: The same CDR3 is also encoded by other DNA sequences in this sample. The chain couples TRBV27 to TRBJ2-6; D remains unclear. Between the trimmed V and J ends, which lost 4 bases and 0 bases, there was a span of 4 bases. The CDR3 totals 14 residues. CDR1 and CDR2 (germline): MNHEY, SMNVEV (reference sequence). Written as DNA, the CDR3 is TGTGCCAGCAGTTACTCCTCTGGGGCCAACGTCCTGACTTTC. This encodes CASSYSSGANVLTF. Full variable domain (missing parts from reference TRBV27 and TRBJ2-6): EAQVTQNPRYLITVTGKKLTVTCSQNMNHEYMSWYRQDPGLGLRQIYYSMNVEVTDKGDVPEGYKVSRKEKRNFPLILESPSPNQTSLYFCASSYSSGANVLTFGAGSRLTVL.

The CDR3, as DNA: TGTGCCTGTCACGGGAACAAACGTACCTACGAGCAGTACTTC. Protein sequence: CACHGNKRTYEQYF. The chain uses TRBV30 and TRBJ2-5; D may be TRBD2 (5 bases). The DNA end is a closer match to TRBJ2-7, so the J assignment may be wrong. The germline gives CDR1 GTSNPN, CDR2 SVGIG (reference sequence). CDR3 length: 14 amino acids.

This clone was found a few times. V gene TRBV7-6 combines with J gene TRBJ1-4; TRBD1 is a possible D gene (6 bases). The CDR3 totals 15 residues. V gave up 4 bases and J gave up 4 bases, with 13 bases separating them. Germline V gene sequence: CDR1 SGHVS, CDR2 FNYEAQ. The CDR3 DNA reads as TGTGCCAGCAGCTCTTCAGGGGTTTATAATGAAAAACTGTTTTTT. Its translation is CASSSSGVYNEKLFF.

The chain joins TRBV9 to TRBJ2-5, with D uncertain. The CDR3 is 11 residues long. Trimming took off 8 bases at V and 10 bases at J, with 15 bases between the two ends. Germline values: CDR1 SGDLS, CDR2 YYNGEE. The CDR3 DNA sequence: TGTGCCAGTCCACAAACCTCCGTCCAGTACTTC. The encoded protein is CASPQTSVQYF.

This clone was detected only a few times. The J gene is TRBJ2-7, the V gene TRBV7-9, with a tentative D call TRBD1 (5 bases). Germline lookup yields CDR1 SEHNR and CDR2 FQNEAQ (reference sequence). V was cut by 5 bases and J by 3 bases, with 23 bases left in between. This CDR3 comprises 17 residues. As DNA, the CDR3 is TGTGCCAGCAGCCGTTTTTATGGGGATATAGGGGACTACGAGCAGTACTTC. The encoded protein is CASSRFYGDIGDYEQYF.

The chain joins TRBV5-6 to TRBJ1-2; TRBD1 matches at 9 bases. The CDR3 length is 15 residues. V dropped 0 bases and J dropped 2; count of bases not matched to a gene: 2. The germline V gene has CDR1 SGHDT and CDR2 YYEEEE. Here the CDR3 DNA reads TGTGCCAGCAGCTTGGAGGGACAGGGAAACTATGGCTACACCTTC. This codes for CASSLEGQGNYGYTF.

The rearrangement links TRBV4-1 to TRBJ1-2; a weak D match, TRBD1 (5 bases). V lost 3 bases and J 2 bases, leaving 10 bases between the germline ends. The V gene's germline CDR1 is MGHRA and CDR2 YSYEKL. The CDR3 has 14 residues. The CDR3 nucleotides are TGCGCCAGCAGCCACAGGGAATCAAACTATGGCTACACCTTC. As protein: CASSHRESNYGYTF.

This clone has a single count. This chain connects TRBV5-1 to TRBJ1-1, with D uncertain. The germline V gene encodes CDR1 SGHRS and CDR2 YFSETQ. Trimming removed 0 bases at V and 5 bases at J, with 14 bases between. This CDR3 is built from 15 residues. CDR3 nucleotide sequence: TGCGCCAGCAGCTTGGGTTGGCTGGGAGGGACTGAAGCTTTCTTT. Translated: CASSLGWLGGTEAFF.

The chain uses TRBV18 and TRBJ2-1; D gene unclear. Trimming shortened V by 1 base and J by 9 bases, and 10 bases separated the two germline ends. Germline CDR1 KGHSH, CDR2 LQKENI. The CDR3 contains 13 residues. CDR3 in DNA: TGTGCCAGCTCACCACAGGGAATAGGTGAGCAGTTCTTC. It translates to CASSPQGIGEQFF.

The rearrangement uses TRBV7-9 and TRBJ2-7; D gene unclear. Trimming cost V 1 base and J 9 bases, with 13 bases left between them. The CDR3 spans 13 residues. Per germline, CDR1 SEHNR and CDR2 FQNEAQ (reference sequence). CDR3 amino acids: CASSLGLAVGQYF. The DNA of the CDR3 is TGTGCCAGCAGCTTAGGTTTGGCAGTAGGGCAGTACTTC.

The CDR3 DNA reads TGTGCCAGCAGCTTAGTATCGGGGGGTGTTGAAAAACTGTTTTTT. Amino acids: CASSLVSGGVEKLFF. The rearrangement links TRBV7-2 to TRBJ1-4, with D perhaps TRBD1 (5 bases). V shed 1 base and J shed 7 bases, with 13 bases lying between them. Per the germline V gene, CDR1 is SGHTA and CDR2 is FQGNSA. The CDR3 contains 15 residues.

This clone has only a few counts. The CDR3, as DNA: TGTGCCAGTAGACTTGGACAGGGGTATCCCTACGAGCAGTACTTC. As protein: CASRLGQGYPYEQYF. The gene calls are TRBV19 and TRBJ2-7, with TRBD1 identical over 9 bases. J lost 2 bases, V lost 6 bases, and 8 bases had no gene match. The germline V gene has CDR1 LNHDA and CDR2 SQIVND (reference sequence). The CDR3 consists of 15 residues.

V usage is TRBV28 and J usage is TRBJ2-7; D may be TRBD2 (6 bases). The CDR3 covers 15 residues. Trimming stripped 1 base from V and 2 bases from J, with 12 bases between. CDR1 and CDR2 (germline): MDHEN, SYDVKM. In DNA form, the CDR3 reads TGTGCCAGCAGTTTATCTGGGACTGAGGCCTACGAGCAGTACTTC. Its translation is CASSLSGTEAYEQYF.

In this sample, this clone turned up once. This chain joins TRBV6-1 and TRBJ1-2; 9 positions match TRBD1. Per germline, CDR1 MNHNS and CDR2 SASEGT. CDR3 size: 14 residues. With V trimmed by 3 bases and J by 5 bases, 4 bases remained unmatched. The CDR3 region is CASSERTGAYGYTF. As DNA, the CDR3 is TGTGCCAGCAGTGAGAGGACAGGGGCTTATGGCTACACCTTC.

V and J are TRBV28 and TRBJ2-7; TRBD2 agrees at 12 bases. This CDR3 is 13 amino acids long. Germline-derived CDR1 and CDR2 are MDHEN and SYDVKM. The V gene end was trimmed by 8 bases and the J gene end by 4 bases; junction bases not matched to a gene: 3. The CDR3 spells CASLTSGSYEQYF. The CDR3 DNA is TGTGCCAGCCTGACTAGCGGGAGTTACGAGCAGTACTTC.

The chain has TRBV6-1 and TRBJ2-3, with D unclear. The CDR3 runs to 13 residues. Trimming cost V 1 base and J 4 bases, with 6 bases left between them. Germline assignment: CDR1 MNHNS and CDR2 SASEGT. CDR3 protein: CASSEVRADTQYF. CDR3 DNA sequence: TGTGCCAGCAGTGAAGTCCGAGCAGATACGCAGTATTTT.

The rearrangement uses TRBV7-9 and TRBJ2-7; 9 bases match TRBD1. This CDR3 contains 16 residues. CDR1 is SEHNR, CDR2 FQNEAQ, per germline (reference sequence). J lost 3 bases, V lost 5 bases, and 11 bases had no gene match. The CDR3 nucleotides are TGTGCCAGCAGCGACACCGGGACAGGGTGGTTCTACGAGCAGTACTTC. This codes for CASSDTGTGWFYEQYF.

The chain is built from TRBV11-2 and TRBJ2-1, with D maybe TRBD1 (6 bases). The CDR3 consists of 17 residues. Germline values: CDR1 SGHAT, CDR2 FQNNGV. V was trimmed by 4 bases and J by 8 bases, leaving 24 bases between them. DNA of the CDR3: TGTGCCAGCAGCTCCCTCCCGAGGGGGATTGTTGTAGATGAGCAGTTCTTC. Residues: CASSSLPRGIVVDEQFF.

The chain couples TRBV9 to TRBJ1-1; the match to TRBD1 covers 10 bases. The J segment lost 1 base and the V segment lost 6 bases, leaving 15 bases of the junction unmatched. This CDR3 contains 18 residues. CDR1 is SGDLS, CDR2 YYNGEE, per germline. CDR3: CASTPLMIGDRGNTEAFF. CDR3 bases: TGTGCCAGCACCCCACTAATGATCGGGGACAGGGGGAACACTGAAGCTTTCTTT.